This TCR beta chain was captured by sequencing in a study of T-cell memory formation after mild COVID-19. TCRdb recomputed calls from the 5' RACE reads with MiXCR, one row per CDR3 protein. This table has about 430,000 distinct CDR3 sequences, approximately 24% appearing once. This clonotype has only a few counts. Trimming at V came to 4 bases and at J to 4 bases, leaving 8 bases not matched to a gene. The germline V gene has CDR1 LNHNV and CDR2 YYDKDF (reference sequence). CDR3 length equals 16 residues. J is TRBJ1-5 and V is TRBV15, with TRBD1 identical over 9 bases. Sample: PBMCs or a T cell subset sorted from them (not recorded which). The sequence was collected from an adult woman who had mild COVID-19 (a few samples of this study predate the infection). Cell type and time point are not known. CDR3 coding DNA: TGTGCCACCAGCACTATAGGACAGGGGCGGAATCAGCCCCAGCATTTT. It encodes CATSTIGQGRNQPQHF.